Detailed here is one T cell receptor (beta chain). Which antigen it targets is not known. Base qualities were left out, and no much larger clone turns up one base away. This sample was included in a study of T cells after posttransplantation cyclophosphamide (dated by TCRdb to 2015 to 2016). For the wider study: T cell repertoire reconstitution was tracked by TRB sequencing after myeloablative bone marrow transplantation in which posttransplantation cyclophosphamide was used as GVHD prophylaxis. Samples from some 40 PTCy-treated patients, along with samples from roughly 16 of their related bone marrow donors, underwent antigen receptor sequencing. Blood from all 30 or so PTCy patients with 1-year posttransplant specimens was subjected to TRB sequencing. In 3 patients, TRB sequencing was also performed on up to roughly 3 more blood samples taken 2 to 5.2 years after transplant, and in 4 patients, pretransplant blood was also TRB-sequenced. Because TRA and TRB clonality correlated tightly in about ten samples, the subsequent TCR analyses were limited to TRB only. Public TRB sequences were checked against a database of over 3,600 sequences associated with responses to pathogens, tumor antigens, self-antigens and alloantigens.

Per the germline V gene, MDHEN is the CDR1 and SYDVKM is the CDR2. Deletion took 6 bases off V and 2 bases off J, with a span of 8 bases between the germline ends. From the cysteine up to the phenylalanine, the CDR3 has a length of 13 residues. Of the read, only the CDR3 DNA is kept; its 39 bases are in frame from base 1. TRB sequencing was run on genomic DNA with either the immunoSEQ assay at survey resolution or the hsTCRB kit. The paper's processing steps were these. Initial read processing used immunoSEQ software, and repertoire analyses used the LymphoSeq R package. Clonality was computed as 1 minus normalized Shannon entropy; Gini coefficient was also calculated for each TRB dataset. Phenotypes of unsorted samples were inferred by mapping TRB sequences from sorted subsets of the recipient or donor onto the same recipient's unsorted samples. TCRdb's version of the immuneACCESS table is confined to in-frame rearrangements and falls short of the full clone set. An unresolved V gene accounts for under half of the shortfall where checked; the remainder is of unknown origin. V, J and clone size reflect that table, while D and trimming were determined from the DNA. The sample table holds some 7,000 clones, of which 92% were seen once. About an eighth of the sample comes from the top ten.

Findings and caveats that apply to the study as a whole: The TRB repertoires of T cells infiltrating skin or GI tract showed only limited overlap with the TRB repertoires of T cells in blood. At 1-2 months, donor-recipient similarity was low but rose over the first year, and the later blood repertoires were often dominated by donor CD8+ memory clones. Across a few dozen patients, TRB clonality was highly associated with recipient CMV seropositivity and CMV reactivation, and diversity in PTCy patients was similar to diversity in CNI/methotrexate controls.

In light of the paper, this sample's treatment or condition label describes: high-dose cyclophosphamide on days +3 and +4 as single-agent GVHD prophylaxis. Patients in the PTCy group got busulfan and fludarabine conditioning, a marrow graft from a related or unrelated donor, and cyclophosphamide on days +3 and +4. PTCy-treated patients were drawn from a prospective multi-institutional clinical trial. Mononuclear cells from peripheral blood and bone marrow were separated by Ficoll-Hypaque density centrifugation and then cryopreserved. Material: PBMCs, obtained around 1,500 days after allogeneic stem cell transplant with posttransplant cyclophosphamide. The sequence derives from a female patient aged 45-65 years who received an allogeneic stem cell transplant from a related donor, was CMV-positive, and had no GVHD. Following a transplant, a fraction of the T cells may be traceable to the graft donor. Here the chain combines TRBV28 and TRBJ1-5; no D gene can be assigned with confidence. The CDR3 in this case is CASRSEGNQPQHF. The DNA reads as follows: TGTGCCAGCAGATCAGAGGGCAATCAGCCCCAGCATTTT.